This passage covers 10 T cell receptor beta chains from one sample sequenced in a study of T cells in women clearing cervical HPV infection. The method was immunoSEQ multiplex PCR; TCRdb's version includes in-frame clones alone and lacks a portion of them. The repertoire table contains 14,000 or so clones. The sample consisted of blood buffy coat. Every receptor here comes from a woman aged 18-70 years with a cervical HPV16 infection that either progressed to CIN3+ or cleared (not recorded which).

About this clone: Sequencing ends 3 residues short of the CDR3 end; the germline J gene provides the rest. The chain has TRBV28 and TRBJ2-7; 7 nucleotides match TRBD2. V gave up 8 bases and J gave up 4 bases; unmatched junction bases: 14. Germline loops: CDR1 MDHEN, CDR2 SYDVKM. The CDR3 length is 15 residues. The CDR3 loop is CASYTAGGSRYEQYF. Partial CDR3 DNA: TGTGCCAGCTATACTGCTGGCGGGAGTAGGTACGAG.

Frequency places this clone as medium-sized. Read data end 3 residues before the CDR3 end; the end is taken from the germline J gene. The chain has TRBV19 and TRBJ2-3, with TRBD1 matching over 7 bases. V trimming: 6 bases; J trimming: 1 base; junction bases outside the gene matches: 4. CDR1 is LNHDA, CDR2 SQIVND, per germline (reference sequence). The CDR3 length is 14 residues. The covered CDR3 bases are TGTGCCAGTAGGAGCACAGGGGGCACAGATACG. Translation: CASRSTGGTDT. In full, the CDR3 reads CASRSTGGTDTQYF.

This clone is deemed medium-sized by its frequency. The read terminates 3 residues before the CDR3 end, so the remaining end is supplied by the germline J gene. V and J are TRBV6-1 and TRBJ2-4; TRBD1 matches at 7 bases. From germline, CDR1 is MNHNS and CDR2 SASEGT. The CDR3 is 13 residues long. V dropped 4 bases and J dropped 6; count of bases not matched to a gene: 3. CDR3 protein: CASSGGQRNIQYF. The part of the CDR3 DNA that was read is TGTGCCAGCAGTGGGGGACAGCGAAACATT.

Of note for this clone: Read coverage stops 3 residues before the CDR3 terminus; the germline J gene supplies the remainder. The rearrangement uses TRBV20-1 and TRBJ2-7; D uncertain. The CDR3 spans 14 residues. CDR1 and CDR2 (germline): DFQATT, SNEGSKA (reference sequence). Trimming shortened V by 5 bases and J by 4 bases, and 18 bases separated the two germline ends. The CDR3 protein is CSAPRVGLGYEQYF. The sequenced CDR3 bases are TGCAGTGCTCCGCGCGTGGGCCTCGGATACGAG.

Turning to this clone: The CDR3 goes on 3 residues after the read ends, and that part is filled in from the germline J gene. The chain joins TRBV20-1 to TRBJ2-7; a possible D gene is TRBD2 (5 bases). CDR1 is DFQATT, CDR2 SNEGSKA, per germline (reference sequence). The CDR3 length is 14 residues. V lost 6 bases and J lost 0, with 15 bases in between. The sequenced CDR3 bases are TGCAGTGCCAGTTTAGGAGCGGACTCCTACGAG. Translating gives CSASLGADSYE. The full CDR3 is CSASLGADSYEQYF.

CDR3 bases read: TGTGCCAGCAGCCAGAAGACTAGCGGGAGGACCTTCACAGATACG. Its translation: CASSQKTSGRTFTDT. The whole CDR3 reads CASSQKTSGRTFTDTQYF. The gene calls are TRBV4-2 and TRBJ2-3; 13 positions match TRBD2. The read is 3 residues too short to cover the CDR3 end, so that end is filled in from the germline J gene. This CDR3 is built from 18 residues. CDR1 is LGHNA and CDR2 is YNFKEQ in the germline V gene. The J segment lost 2 bases and the V segment lost 3 bases, leaving 8 bases of the junction unmatched.

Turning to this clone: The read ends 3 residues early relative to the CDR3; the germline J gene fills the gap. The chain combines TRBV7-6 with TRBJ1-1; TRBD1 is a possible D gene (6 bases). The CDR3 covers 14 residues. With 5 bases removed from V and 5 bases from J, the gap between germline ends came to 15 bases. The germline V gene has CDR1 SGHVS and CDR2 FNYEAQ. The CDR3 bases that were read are TGTGCCAGCAGCGCCCAGGGGTTGGGGACTGAA. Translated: CASSAQGLGTE. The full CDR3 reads CASSAQGLGTEAFF. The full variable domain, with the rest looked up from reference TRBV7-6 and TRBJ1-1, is GAGVSQSPRYKVTKRGQDVALRCDPISGHVSLYWYRQALGQGPEFLTYFNYEAQQDKSGLPNDRFSAERPEGSISTLTIQRTEQRDSAMYRCASSAQGLGTEAFFGQGTRLTVV.

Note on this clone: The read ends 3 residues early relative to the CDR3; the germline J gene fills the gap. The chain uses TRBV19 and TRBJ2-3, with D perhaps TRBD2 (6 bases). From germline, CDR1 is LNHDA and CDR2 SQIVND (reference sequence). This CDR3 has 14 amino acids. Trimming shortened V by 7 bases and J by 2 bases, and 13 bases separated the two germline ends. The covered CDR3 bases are TGTGCCAGTAAACCGGGACTCCACACAGATACG. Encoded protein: CASKPGLHTDT. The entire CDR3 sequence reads CASKPGLHTDTQYF. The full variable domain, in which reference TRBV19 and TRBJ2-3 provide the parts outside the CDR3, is DGGITQSPKYLFRKEGQNVTLSCEQNLNHDAMYWYRQDPGQGLRLIYYSQIVNDFQKGDIAEGYSVSREKKESFPLTVTSAQKNPTAFYLCASKPGLHTDTQYFGPGTRLTVL.

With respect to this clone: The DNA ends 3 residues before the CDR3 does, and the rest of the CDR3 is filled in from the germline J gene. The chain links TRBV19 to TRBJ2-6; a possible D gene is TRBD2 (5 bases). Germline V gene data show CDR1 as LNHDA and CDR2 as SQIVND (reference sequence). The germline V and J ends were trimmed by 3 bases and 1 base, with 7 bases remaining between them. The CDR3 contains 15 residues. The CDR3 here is CASSIRGSGANVLTF. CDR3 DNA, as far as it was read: TGTGCCAGTAGTATTCGGGGTTCTGGGGCCAACGTC.

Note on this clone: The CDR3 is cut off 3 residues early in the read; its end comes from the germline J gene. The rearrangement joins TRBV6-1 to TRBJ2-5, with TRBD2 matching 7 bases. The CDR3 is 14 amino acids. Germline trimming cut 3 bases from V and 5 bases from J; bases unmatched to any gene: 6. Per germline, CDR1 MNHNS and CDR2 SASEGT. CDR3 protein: CASSDLFGGETQYF. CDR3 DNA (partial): TGTGCCAGCAGTGATTTGTTCGGGGGGGAGACC.